The clone carrying this TCR beta chain showed up just a few times. Its target is not known. Germline CDR1 SGHRS, CDR2 YFSETQ. The CDR3 sequence is 14 residues long. V lost 2 bases and J 0 bases, leaving 9 bases between the germline ends. One entry per CDR3 protein, called by TCRdb with MiXCR from the 5' RACE reads. The data contain around 25,000 distinct CDR3 sequences, 13% of them singletons. These data originate in a study of CD8 T cells in ankylosing spondylitis. Notes on the study in general: Characteristic, it appeared, of ankylosing spondylitis blood was a TCR beta motif of roughly 8 highly homologous variants.

What was sequenced was blood. The receptor comes from a male donor with ankylosing spondylitis or in good health (not recorded which). The rearrangement joins TRBV5-1 to TRBJ2-7; D might be TRBD2 (6 bases). The CDR3 protein is CASSFSGSSYEQYF. CDR3 sequence (DNA): TGCGCCAGCAGCTTTAGCGGAAGCTCCTACGAGCAGTACTTC.